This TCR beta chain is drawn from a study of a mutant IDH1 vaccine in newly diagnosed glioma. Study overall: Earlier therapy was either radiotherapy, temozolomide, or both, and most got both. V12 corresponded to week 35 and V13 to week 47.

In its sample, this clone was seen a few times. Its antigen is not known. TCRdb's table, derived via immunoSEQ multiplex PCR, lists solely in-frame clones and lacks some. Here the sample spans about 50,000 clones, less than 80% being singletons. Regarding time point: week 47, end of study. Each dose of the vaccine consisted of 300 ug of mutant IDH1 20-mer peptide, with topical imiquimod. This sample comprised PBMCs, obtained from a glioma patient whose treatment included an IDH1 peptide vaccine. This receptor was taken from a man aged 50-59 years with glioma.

The CDR3 region is CASSTTGEGGYTF. CDR3 nucleotide sequence: TGCGCCAGCAGCACAACAGGGGAGGGTGGCTACACCTTC. The chain joins TRBV5-1 to TRBJ1-2; 7 positions match TRBD1. Losses at the gene ends were 4 bases for V and 7 bases for J; bases not matched to a gene: 7. There are 13 residues in the CDR3. Germline V gives CDR1 SGHRS, CDR2 YFSETQ.